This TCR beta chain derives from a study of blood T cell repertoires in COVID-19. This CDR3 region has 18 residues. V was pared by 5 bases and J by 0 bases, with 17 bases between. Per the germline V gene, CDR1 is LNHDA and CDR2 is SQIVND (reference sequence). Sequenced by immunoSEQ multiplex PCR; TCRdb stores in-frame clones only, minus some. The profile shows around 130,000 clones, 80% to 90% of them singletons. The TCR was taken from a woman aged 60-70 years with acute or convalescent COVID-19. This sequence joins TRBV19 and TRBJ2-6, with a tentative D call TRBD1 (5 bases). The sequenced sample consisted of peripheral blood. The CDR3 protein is CASSVRAGFSSGANVLTF. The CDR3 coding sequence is TGTGCCAGTAGTGTCCGGGCAGGGTTTAGCTCTGGGGCCAACGTCCTGACTTTC. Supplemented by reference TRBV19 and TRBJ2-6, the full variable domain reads DGGITQSPKYLFRKEGQNVTLSCEQNLNHDAMYWYRQDPGQGLRLIYYSQIVNDFQKGDIAEGYSVSREKKESFPLTVTSAQKNPTAFYLCASSVRAGFSSGANVLTFGAGSRLTVL.